This T cell receptor beta chain was profiled in a study of T cells in Graves' hyperthyroidism and ophthalmopathy. Regarding this clonotype: The antigen remains undetermined.

Authors of the study amplified TCR beta CDR3 regions from RNA transcripts. The TCR CDR3 first-round RT-PCR relied on the HTBI primer set. TCRdb independently ran MiXCR on the multiplex PCR reads; one entry per CDR3 protein. This table holds hundreds of thousands of distinct CDR3 sequences, about 16% found once. General study results and limits: Ophthalmopathy was told apart from stable hyperthyroidism by a 13 V-J model.

A roughly 10 ml volume of fresh peripheral blood provided the PBMCs. Germline values: CDR1 LNHDA, CDR2 SQIVND (reference sequence). V was pared by 5 bases and J by 0 bases, with 15 bases between. The CDR3 is made up of 16 amino acids. This receptor was obtained from a woman aged 40 to 50 with Graves' ophthalmopathy. Sequenced sample: blood. The genes are TRBV19 and TRBJ2-3; D is possibly TRBD1 or TRBD2 (6 bases each). The CDR3, as DNA: TGTGCCAGTAGTTCAATTACAGGGACTAGCACAGATACGCAGTATTTT. It specifies CASSSITGTSTDTQYF.